This T cell receptor beta chain was profiled in a study of identical twins. Everyone who donated was a healthy Caucasian. V was clipped by 4 bases and J by 7 bases; unmatched bases: 5. The V gene's germline CDR1 is MNHNS and CDR2 SASEGT. CDR3 length: 15 residues. The table lists this clonotype with many counts. Antigen unknown. Study findings and constraints: Carriage of fewer insertions was seen in abundant cord blood beta clonotypes, whereas memory repertoires showed none.

From the 5' RACE reads, TCRdb called clonotypes with MiXCR, one entry per CDR3 protein. The sample lists some 710,000 distinct CDR3 sequences; around 6.1% were seen once. The V and J genes are TRBV6-1 and TRBJ2-1; TRBD2 aligns across 12 bases. This TCR came from a young man in good health. The sample consisted of naive T cells sorted from blood. The CDR3 region is CASSALAGGPNEQFF. As DNA, the CDR3 is TGTGCCAGCAGTGCTCTAGCGGGAGGGCCGAATGAGCAGTTCTTC.